Each of the 27 T cell receptor beta chains below was sequenced from the same sample in a study of radiotherapy plus CTLA-4 blockade in lung cancer. Only in-frame clones appear in the TCRdb table, and some are missing; sequencing was by immunoSEQ multiplex PCR. The sample holds over 50,000 clones, roughly 80% seen once. This sample comprised peripheral blood, obtained from a patient treated with radiotherapy plus ipilimumab. These receptors originate from a human donor with non-small cell lung cancer who had a complete response to radiotherapy plus ipilimumab.

V gene TRBV18 combines with J gene TRBJ2-3; no definite D call. Trimming shortened V by 3 bases and J by 3 bases, and 13 bases separated the two germline ends. The CDR3 runs 15 residues. The germline V gene has CDR1 KGHSH and CDR2 LQKENI. This chain's CDR3 is CASSPQPSTTDTQYF. The CDR3 nucleotides are TGTGCCAGCTCACCCCAACCTTCTACGACAGATACGCAGTATTTT.

The rearrangement links TRBV18 to TRBJ1-4; 8 positions match TRBD1. The CDR3 is 14 amino acids. Germline CDR1 and CDR2: KGHSH and LQKENI. V shed 2 bases, J shed 4 bases, and the junction held 0 bases outside the gene matches. CDR3 sequence: CASSPTGGNEKLFF. CDR3 DNA: TGTGCCAGCTCACCAACAGGGGGTAATGAAAAACTGTTTTTT.

This clone was seen only once. The genes are TRBV5-6 and TRBJ1-2; 10 positions match TRBD1. Per germline, CDR1 SGHDT and CDR2 YYEEEE. The CDR3 runs 16 residues. With 1 base clipped from V and 4 bases from J, the junction kept 7 bases outside the gene matches. The CDR3 region has the DNA TGTGCCAGCAGCTTGAGTGGGACAGGGGCACTCTATGGCTACACCTTC. Translated: CASSLSGTGALYGYTF.

This clone was picked up a small number of times. This chain joins TRBV10-3 and TRBJ1-1; 7 positions match TRBD1. CDR3 length: 11 amino acids. Germline V gene lookup returns CDR1 ENHRY and CDR2 SYGVKD. Trimming took 4 bases from V and 10 from J; bases not matched to a gene: 3. The CDR3 DNA is TGTGCCATCAGTGGGACAGGCTCAGCTTTCTTT. Its translation is CAISGTGSAFF.

This clone is a singleton in its sample. V gene TRBV27 combines with J gene TRBJ1-1, with 7 bases fitting TRBD1. From germline, CDR1 is MNHEY and CDR2 SMNVEV (reference sequence). The CDR3 extends over 16 amino acids. J was trimmed by 10 bases and V by 4 bases; bases with no gene match: 18. CDR3 amino acids: CASSWNQNRGRDSAFF. Here the CDR3 DNA reads TGTGCCAGCAGTTGGAACCAAAACAGGGGTAGGGATTCAGCTTTCTTT.

V gene TRBV15 combines with J gene TRBJ1-5, with no clear D. CDR3 length equals 15 residues. Per germline, CDR1 LNHNV and CDR2 YYDKDF (reference sequence). V lost 2 bases and J 0 bases, leaving 8 bases between the germline ends. The CDR3 reads CATSRNINSNQPQHF. In DNA form, the CDR3 reads TGTGCCACCAGCAGAAATATAAATAGCAATCAGCCCCAGCATTTT.

The table lists this clone with a count of one. The CDR3 region is CASSWGQTNQPQHF. The CDR3 DNA reads TGTGCCAGCAGCTGGGGACAGACCAATCAGCCCCAGCATTTT. This chain joins TRBV5-6 and TRBJ1-5, with 7 bases identical to TRBD1. V gave up 3 bases and J gave up 3 bases; unmatched junction bases: 3. This CDR3 region has 14 residues. Germline V CDR1 and CDR2: SGHDT, YYEEEE.

The V gene is TRBV25-1, the J gene TRBJ1-1, with 8 bases fitting TRBD1. The CDR3 has 13 amino acids. Germline V lookup: CDR1 MGHDK, CDR2 SYGVNS. Trimming removed 7 bases from V and 7 bases from J; junction bases left unmatched: 8. The CDR3 DNA reads TGTGCCAGCACCAATGACAGGGGCCTTGAAGCTTTCTTT. Translating gives CASTNDRGLEAFF.

The CDR3 bases are TGTGCCATCAGTGAGCACCCGGGACTGGGCTATTTT. Amino acids: CAISEHPGLGYF. The chain employs TRBV10-3 and TRBJ2-3, with D perhaps matching TRBD2 (6 bases). The V end was cut by 2 bases, the J end by 15 bases, with 15 bases between. The length of the CDR3 is 12 residues. The germline CDR1 and CDR2 sequences are ENHRY and SYGVKD.

This chain links TRBV25-1 with TRBJ2-1; 11 bases match TRBD2. Germline assignment: CDR1 MGHDK and CDR2 SYGVNS. V trimming: 1 base; J trimming: 6 bases; junction bases outside the gene matches: 5. This CDR3 is 16 amino acids long. The CDR3 DNA follows: TGTGCCAGCAGTGAATTTGGGCTAGCGGGAGGCAATGAGCAGTTCTTC. It translates to CASSEFGLAGGNEQFF.

This chain joins TRBV7-9 and TRBJ1-1; possible D gene TRBD1, 5 bases. The CDR3 runs 15 residues. Trimming cost V 6 bases and J 0 bases, with 14 bases left between them. Germline assignment: CDR1 SEHNR and CDR2 FQNEAQ (reference sequence). The CDR3 DNA reads as TGTGCCAGCAGAAGACAGACGCCCTTGAACACTGAAGCTTTCTTT. Encoded protein: CASRRQTPLNTEAFF.

The V and J genes are TRBV6-1 and TRBJ1-5; no definite D call. V lost 7 bases, J lost 2 bases, and 12 bases lay in between. Germline CDR1 is MNHNS and CDR2 is SASEGT. The CDR3 consists of 14 residues. Here the CDR3 reads CASNPGRGNQPQHF. Written as DNA, the CDR3 is TGTGCCAGCAACCCCGGGAGAGGCAATCAGCCCCAGCATTTT.

The chain links TRBV6-5 to TRBJ2-2, with unresolved D. Germline V CDR1 and CDR2: MNHEY, SVGAGI. This CDR3 has 12 amino acids. V was trimmed by 7 bases and J by 1 base, leaving 4 bases between them. In DNA, the CDR3 is TGTGCCAGCATCAAGAACACCGGGGAGCTGTTTTTT. Amino acid sequence: CASIKNTGELFF.

The chain uses TRBV30 and TRBJ1-5, with 7 bases matching TRBD1. V gave up 3 bases and J gave up 11 bases; unmatched junction bases: 16. This CDR3 has 15 residues. The V gene's germline CDR1 is GTSNPN and CDR2 SVGIG (reference sequence). Here the CDR3 DNA reads TGTGCCTGGAGCCTCCCAGGGGGTAAATCAGCGGCCCAGCATTTT. Protein product: CAWSLPGGKSAAQHF.

There are a few counts of this clone. The rearrangement links TRBV29-1 to TRBJ1-2; 11 positions match TRBD1. This CDR3 region has 13 residues. CDR1 is SQVTM and CDR2 is ANQGSEA in the germline V gene. Germline trimming cut 7 bases from V and 5 bases from J; bases unmatched to any gene: 6. The chain's CDR3 is CSAKDRGRYGYTF. As DNA, the CDR3 is TGCAGCGCCAAGGACAGGGGGCGGTATGGCTACACCTTC.

This chain joins TRBV7-9 and TRBJ2-1; possible D gene TRBD2, 5 bases. The CDR3 loop spans 15 amino acids. CDR1 is SEHNR, CDR2 FQNEAQ, per germline (reference sequence). Between the trimmed V and J ends, which lost 6 bases and 6 bases, there was a span of 18 bases. DNA for the CDR3: TGTGCCAGCAGTTTGCGGGCCTCCTGGGGCAATGAGCAGTTCTTC. It translates to CASSLRASWGNEQFF.

The CDR3 DNA follows: TGTGCCAGCAGAAAGGCAGGGGGGGAGACCCAGTACTTC. Protein sequence: CASRKAGGETQYF. The chain recombines TRBV6-6 with TRBJ2-5, with D possibly being TRBD1 (7 bases). The germline V gene has CDR1 MNHNY and CDR2 SVGAGI (reference sequence). V gave up 6 bases and J gave up 5 bases, with 13 bases separating them. The CDR3 consists of 13 residues.

The chain employs TRBV14 and TRBJ1-1; no clear D. CDR1 is SGHDN, CDR2 FVKESK, per germline. This CDR3 spans 16 amino acids. V was clipped by 0 bases and J by 0 bases, with 11 bases between them. The CDR3: CASSQDQLGMNTEAFF. DNA for the CDR3: TGTGCCAGCAGCCAAGATCAGTTGGGCATGAACACTGAAGCTTTCTTT.

The gene calls are TRBV30 and TRBJ2-7; 11 nucleotides match TRBD1. Germline CDR1 and CDR2: GTSNPN and SVGIG (reference sequence). CDR3 length: 16 residues. V lost 1 base and J lost 4; bases outside the gene matches: 9. The chain's CDR3 is CAWSGGTGGPEYEQYF. The DNA for the CDR3 is TGTGCCTGGAGTGGGGGGACAGGGGGTCCAGAGTACGAGCAGTACTTC.

The gene calls are TRBV13 and TRBJ2-5, with D perhaps TRBD2 (6 bases). CDR1 and CDR2 from the germline V gene are PRHDT and FYEKMQ (reference sequence). This CDR3 is 14 amino acids long. Trimming left V 3 bases short and J 1 base short, with 9 bases between. This CDR3 reads CASSFWTTQETQYF. The DNA of the CDR3 is TGTGCCAGCAGCTTTTGGACTACCCAAGAGACCCAGTACTTC.

The V call is TRBV7-9, the J call TRBJ1-2; 11 bases align to TRBD1. The CDR3 is 16 residues long. V lost 5 bases and J lost 4; bases outside the gene matches: 9. Germline lookup yields CDR1 SEHNR and CDR2 FQNEAQ (reference sequence). Here the CDR3 reads CASSPGRGTGGYGYTF. The CDR3, as DNA: TGTGCCAGCAGCCCAGGCCGAGGGACAGGGGGCTATGGCTACACCTTC.

This chain connects TRBV19 to TRBJ2-5, with TRBD2 matching over 10 bases. V lost 7 bases to trimming and J lost 1 base; unmatched junction nucleotides: 9. This CDR3 contains 16 residues. Germline-derived CDR1 and CDR2 are LNHDA and SQIVND (reference sequence). The CDR3 DNA reads TGTGCCAGTAAGCGGACTAGCGGAAAATCCCAAGAGACCCAGTACTTC. Protein product: CASKRTSGKSQETQYF.

The chain is built from TRBV14 and TRBJ1-4, with TRBD1 as a possible D gene (5 bases). V was cut by 5 bases and J by 5 bases, with 15 bases left in between. Germline values: CDR1 SGHDN, CDR2 FVKESK. This CDR3 comprises 15 residues. The CDR3 protein is CASSDRQFPNEKLFF. For the CDR3, the DNA is TGTGCCAGCAGCGATCGACAGTTCCCCAATGAAAAACTGTTTTTT.

The rearrangement links TRBV5-4 to TRBJ1-2, with TRBD1 matching 8 bases. The CDR3 extends over 15 amino acids. CDR1 is SGHNT, CDR2 YYREEE, per germline (reference sequence). V was pared by 5 bases and J by 4 bases, with 10 bases of the junction left unmatched. The CDR3 region is CASRFAGQVPYGYTF. CDR3 coding DNA: TGTGCCAGCAGATTCGCGGGACAGGTCCCCTATGGCTACACCTTC. The full variable domain, its missing parts supplied by reference TRBV5-4 and TRBJ1-2, is ETGVTQSPTHLIKTRGQQVTLRCSSQSGHNTVSWYQQALGQGPQFIFQYYREEENGRGNFPPRFSGLQFPNYSSELNVNALELDDSALYLCASRFAGQVPYGYTFGSGTRLTVV.

The chain employs TRBV2 and TRBJ1-1; 7 bases line up with TRBD1. Germline trimming cut 6 bases from V and 4 bases from J; bases unmatched to any gene: 8. This CDR3 is 14 amino acids long. CDR1 is SNHLY, CDR2 FYNNEI, per germline. In nucleotides, the CDR3 is TGTGCCAGCAGCTCTAACGCAGGGGGCACTGAAGCTTTCTTT. Its translation: CASSSNAGGTEAFF.

V and J are TRBV5-1 and TRBJ2-3; maybe TRBD2 (5 bases). V was trimmed by 4 bases and J by 2 bases, leaving 8 bases between them. This CDR3 has 13 residues. Germline V CDR1 and CDR2: SGHRS, YFSETQ. The CDR3 protein is CASSHSATDTQYF. CDR3 in DNA: TGCGCCAGCAGCCATAGCGCCACAGATACGCAGTATTTT.

There are a few counts of this clone. The V and J genes are TRBV25-1 and TRBJ1-2, with 8 bases aligning to TRBD1. The CDR3 is 14 residues long. The V segment lost 4 bases and the J segment 2 bases; nucleotides outside the gene matches: 3. The germline gives CDR1 MGHDK, CDR2 SYGVNS. The CDR3 DNA follows: TGTGCCAGCAGTGGGACAGGGAGGAACTATGGCTACACCTTC. Protein sequence: CASSGTGRNYGYTF.